A single sample is the source of the 28 T cell receptor beta chains below, sequenced in a study of T cells of healthy individuals. TCRdb independently ran MiXCR on the 5' RACE reads; one entry per CDR3 protein. The sample records 85,000 to 100,000 distinct CDR3 sequences, roughly 15% being singletons. The receptor set was obtained from a human donor in good health.

V and J are TRBV20-1 and TRBJ1-4; 8 positions agree with TRBD1. V lost 6 bases, J lost 2 bases, and 2 bases stayed unmatched. This CDR3 has 13 amino acids. Germline V lookup: CDR1 DFQATT, CDR2 SNEGSKA (reference sequence). CDR3 in DNA: TGCAGTGCCAACAGGGGGACTAATGAAAAACTGTTTTTT. Translated, it gives CSANRGTNEKLFF.

This clonotype occurred a few times. The CDR3 here is CASSYHGHNQPQHF. For the CDR3, the DNA is TGTGCCAGCAGTTACCACGGGCACAATCAGCCCCAGCATTTT. V is TRBV6-2 or TRBV6-3 and J is TRBJ1-5; unclear D gene. Looked up from germline, CDR1 is MNHEY and CDR2 is SVGEGT. Trimming took 2 bases from V and 3 from J, leaving 8 bases between them. The CDR3 is made up of 14 amino acids.

The rearrangement uses TRBV7-9 and TRBJ2-4; a weak D match, TRBD1 (5 bases). Per the germline V gene, CDR1 is SEHNR and CDR2 is FQNEAQ (reference sequence). V gave up 4 bases and J gave up 2 bases, with 15 bases separating them. This CDR3 spans 16 amino acids. The CDR3 sequence: CASSSPQGRTKNIQYF. The CDR3 DNA follows: TGTGCCAGCAGCTCCCCCCAGGGCCGGACCAAAAACATTCAGTACTTC. The full variable domain, rest sourced from reference TRBV7-9 and TRBJ2-4, is DTGVSQNPRHKITKRGQNVTFRCDPISEHNRLYWYRQTLGQGPEFLTYFQNEAQLEKSRLLSDRFSAERPKGSFSTLEIQRTEQGDSAMYLCASSSPQGRTKNIQYFGAGTRLSVL.

Only a few counts were recorded for this clonotype. V is TRBV5-8 and J is TRBJ1-4; D perhaps matches TRBD1 (6 bases). The V gene lost 2 bases and the J gene lost 2 bases, with 16 bases spanning the gap. Germline V lookup: CDR1 SGHTS, CDR2 YDEGEE. This CDR3 has 17 residues. CDR3 protein: CASSFPLGGNTNEKLFF. The CDR3 region has the DNA TGTGCCAGCAGCTTTCCTCTAGGGGGGAATACTAATGAAAAACTGTTTTTT.

This chain joins TRBV5-1 and TRBJ2-3, with 9 bases aligning to TRBD1. V was clipped by 7 bases and J by 5 bases; unmatched bases: 5. Germline V gives CDR1 SGHRS, CDR2 YFSETQ. This CDR3 is 13 amino acids long. The CDR3 region is CASRDRERDTQYF. In nucleotides, the CDR3 is TGCGCCAGCCGGGACAGGGAAAGAGATACGCAGTATTTT.

The V and J genes are TRBV7-3 and TRBJ1-2; D perhaps matches TRBD1 (5 bases). Germline CDR1 SGHTA, CDR2 FQGTGA. The CDR3 loop spans 16 amino acids. Trimming took 7 bases from V and 3 from J, leaving 21 bases between them. The CDR3 DNA sequence: TGTGCCAGCACTACTGGGAGCCCCCCGGGGGACTATGGCTACACCTTC. This sequence encodes CASTTGSPPGDYGYTF.

This clonotype showed up many times. CDR3 sequence: CASSPGEAQHF. The CDR3 nucleotides read TGTGCCAGCAGCCCCGGTGAGGCCCAGCATTTT. This chain connects TRBV6-2 or TRBV6-3 to TRBJ1-5; D remains unclear. Per the germline V gene, CDR1 is MNHEY and CDR2 is SVGEGT. V was trimmed by 6 bases and J by 11 bases, leaving 11 bases between them. The CDR3 has 11 residues.

CDR3 nucleotide sequence: TGTGCCAGCTCAACCGACAGGGACTCTGCGGAGCAGTTCTTC. This codes for CASSTDRDSAEQFF. The chain recombines TRBV18 with TRBJ2-1; D is possibly TRBD1 (7 bases). There are 14 residues in the CDR3. CDR1 and CDR2 from the germline V gene are KGHSH and LQKENI. V shed 5 bases and J shed 10 bases, with 18 bases lying between them.

This clonotype occurred a few times. This sequence joins TRBV23-1 and TRBJ1-5, with D possibly TRBD1 on 6 matching bases. TRBV23-1 carries the ORF label, with uncertain function. V was pared by 3 bases and J by 0 bases, with 21 bases between. The CDR3 totals 19 residues. CDR3 in DNA: TGCGCCAGCAGTCATTATGTCGGGGGCCGCACCCATAGCAATCAGCCCCAGCATTTT. Translation: CASSHYVGGRTHSNQPQHF.

This clonotype has just a few counts. The genes are TRBV12-3 or TRBV12-4 and TRBJ2-1; TRBD2 matches 9 bases. This CDR3 region has 17 residues. The junction had 16 bases not matched to a gene; V was cut back by 9 bases and J by 4 bases. CDR3 region: CARILLPTSGLYNEQFF. DNA for the CDR3: TGTGCCAGAATCCTCCTCCCAACTAGCGGGTTGTACAATGAGCAGTTCTTC.

This clonotype has ten or more counts. The chain has TRBV4-3 and TRBJ2-7; TRBD2 aligns across 7 bases. Losses at the gene ends were 4 bases for V and 0 bases for J; bases not matched to a gene: 9. This CDR3 spans 16 amino acids. The germline CDR1 and CDR2 sequences are LGHNA and YSLEER. The chain's CDR3 is CASSPRDYLSSYEQYF. In nucleotides, the CDR3 is TGCGCCAGCAGCCCGAGGGACTACCTGAGCTCCTACGAGCAGTACTTC.

This clonotype was seen ten or more times. CDR3 coding DNA: TGCAGTGCCCCTACCGGGACGGAGCATTGGGACGAGCAGTACTTC. The encoded protein is CSAPTGTEHWDEQYF. The J gene is TRBJ2-7, the V gene TRBV20-1; D assignment may be TRBD1 or TRBD2 (5 bases each). CDR3 size: 15 residues. The germline V gene encodes CDR1 DFQATT and CDR2 SNEGSKA (reference sequence). Trimming left V 6 bases short and J 5 bases short, with 23 bases between.

There are a few counts of this clonotype. J is TRBJ2-5 and V is TRBV11-2; 10 positions match TRBD2. V shed 4 bases, J shed 4 bases, and the junction held 9 bases outside the gene matches. From germline, CDR1 is SGHAT and CDR2 FQNNGV. CDR3 size: 16 residues. DNA of the CDR3: TGTGCCAGCAGCTCCTTCGGACTAGCGGTGTTAGAGACCCAGTACTTC. Residues: CASSSFGLAVLETQYF. Combining the CDR3 with reference TRBV11-2 and TRBJ2-5 gives the whole variable domain EAGVAQSPRYKIIEKRQSVAFWCNPISGHATLYWYQQILGQGPKLLIQFQNNGVVDDSQLPKDRFSAERLKGVDSTLKIQPAKLEDSAVYLCASSSFGLAVLETQYFGPGTRLLVL.

This clonotype has more than one count but fewer than ten. V is TRBV2 and J is TRBJ2-5; unclear D gene. Germline CDR1 SNHLY, CDR2 FYNNEI. Trimming took 7 bases from V and 9 from J, leaving 3 bases between them. The CDR3 spans 8 residues. CDR3 sequence: CASTPQYF. As DNA, the CDR3 is TGTGCCAGCACCCCCCAGTACTTC.

This clonotype was observed a few times. V gene TRBV5-1 combines with J gene TRBJ2-3; 9 bases align to TRBD1. J was trimmed by 4 bases and V by 4 bases; bases with no gene match: 4. CDR1 is SGHRS, CDR2 YFSETQ, per germline. This CDR3 contains 14 residues. CDR3: CASSLGQGPDTQYF. In nucleotides, the CDR3 is TGCGCCAGCAGCCTGGGACAGGGACCAGATACGCAGTATTTT.

The J gene is TRBJ1-1, the V gene TRBV27; 7 nucleotides align to TRBD1. CDR3 size: 13 residues. CDR1 is MNHEY and CDR2 is SMNVEV in the germline V gene (reference sequence). V gave up 3 bases and J gave up 11 bases; unmatched junction bases: 9. CDR3 in DNA: TGTGCCAGCAGTTTTGATTGGGACAGTATCGCTTTCTTT. Its protein product is CASSFDWDSIAFF.

The V call is TRBV4-1, the J call TRBJ2-3, with 9 bases aligning to TRBD1. The CDR3 contains 16 residues. Per the germline V gene, CDR1 is MGHRA and CDR2 is YSYEKL. V was pared by 5 bases and J by 3 bases, with 9 bases of the junction left unmatched. CDR3 in DNA: TGCGCCAGCAGCTTTCGGACAGGGGTGAAAACAGATACGCAGTATTTT. Its translation: CASSFRTGVKTDTQYF.

This clonotype was seen more than once but under ten times. CDR3 amino acids: CASSPRGELFF. CDR3 nucleotides: TGTGCCAGCAGTCCCCGGGGGGAGCTGTTTTTT. This chain joins TRBV28 and TRBJ2-2; no reliable D call. Trimming shortened V by 5 bases and J by 8 bases, and 6 bases separated the two germline ends. The germline V gene has CDR1 MDHEN and CDR2 SYDVKM. The length of the CDR3 is 11 residues. Looking up the rest from reference TRBV28 and TRBJ2-2 gives the full variable domain: DVKVTQSSRYLVKRTGEKVFLECVQDMDHENMFWYRQDPGLGLRLIYFSYDVKMKEKGDIPEGYSVSREKKERFSLILESASTNQTSMYLCASSPRGELFFGEGSRLTVL.

This clonotype was seen repeatedly, ten times or more. The gene calls are TRBV15 and TRBJ2-7; tentative D call: TRBD2 (5 bases). The V end lost 5 bases, the J end lost 1 base, and 12 bases lay between the germline ends. Germline V gene data show CDR1 as LNHNV and CDR2 as YYDKDF (reference sequence). The CDR3 is 14 residues long. CDR3: CATSEGLRSYEQYF. DNA of the CDR3: TGTGCCACCAGCGAAGGACTTAGGTCCTACGAGCAGTACTTC.

This clonotype has at least ten counts. The CDR3 is CASSPGAETSNEQFF. The CDR3 DNA is TGTGCCAGCAGCCCGGGAGCGGAGACTAGCAATGAGCAGTTCTTC. The J gene is TRBJ2-1, the V gene TRBV7-8; a weak D match, TRBD2 (6 bases). Trimming removed 5 bases from V and 6 bases from J, with 17 bases in between. Germline CDR1 is SGHVS and CDR2 is FQNEAQ. This CDR3 spans 15 amino acids.

The rearrangement links TRBV19 to TRBJ2-1; TRBD2 matches 7 bases. Trimming at V came to 3 bases and at J to 3 bases, leaving 5 bases not matched to a gene. The germline CDR1 and CDR2 sequences are LNHDA and SQIVND (reference sequence). The CDR3 is 15 amino acids. The CDR3 bases are TGTGCCAGTAGTATCCTAGCGGCGGACTACAATGAGCAGTTCTTC. This gives the protein CASSILAADYNEQFF.

V and J are TRBV28 and TRBJ2-4; D remains unclear. Trimming removed 9 bases at V and 0 bases at J, with 9 bases between. Germline V gives CDR1 MDHEN, CDR2 SYDVKM. The CDR3 is made up of 13 amino acids. CDR3 sequence (DNA): TGTGCCAGTAAGGGTAGAGCCAAAAACATTCAGTACTTC. As protein: CASKGRAKNIQYF. Complete variable domain (other parts from reference TRBV28 and TRBJ2-4): DVKVTQSSRYLVKRTGEKVFLECVQDMDHENMFWYRQDPGLGLRLIYFSYDVKMKEKGDIPEGYSVSREKKERFSLILESASTNQTSMYLCASKGRAKNIQYFGAGTRLSVL.

The CDR3 DNA is TGCGCCAGCAGCTATTTAGCGGGAGACACCTACGAGCAGTACTTC. Protein sequence: CASSYLAGDTYEQYF. V gene TRBV5-1 combines with J gene TRBJ2-7; 9 nucleotides line up with TRBD2. The CDR3 has 15 residues. Per germline, CDR1 SGHRS and CDR2 YFSETQ. J was trimmed by 2 bases and V by 3 bases; bases with no gene match: 6.

This clonotype was detected a few times. V and J are TRBV3-1 and TRBJ2-2; D remains ambiguous. The V end lost 2 bases, the J end lost 1 base, and 5 bases lay between the germline ends. Germline lookup yields CDR1 LGHDT and CDR2 YNNKEL (reference sequence). The CDR3 has 14 amino acids. The CDR3 DNA follows: TGTGCCAGCAGCCAACAGGTGAACACCGGGGAGCTGTTTTTT. The encoded protein is CASSQQVNTGELFF.

This chain connects TRBV7-9 to TRBJ2-7; D perhaps matches TRBD2 (6 bases). Trimming took 5 bases from V and 3 from J, leaving 11 bases between them. The germline V gene encodes CDR1 SEHNR and CDR2 FQNEAQ (reference sequence). CDR3 length: 13 amino acids. The CDR3 bases are TGTGCCAGCAGCCTTTGGGGGGTCTACGAGCAGTACTTC. Translating it yields CASSLWGVYEQYF.

A few counts support this clonotype. The V call is TRBV4-2, the J call TRBJ2-5; 7 bases fit TRBD2. The CDR3 length is 16 residues. V shed 1 base and J 5 bases; nucleotides not matched to a gene: 10. The germline V gene has CDR1 LGHNA and CDR2 YNFKEQ. CDR3 sequence: CASSQALAGVSETQYF. The CDR3 DNA reads TGTGCCAGCAGCCAAGCATTGGCGGGAGTCTCGGAGACCCAGTACTTC.

This clonotype was seen ten or more times. The rearrangement links TRBV25-1 to TRBJ2-5; D perhaps matches TRBD1 (6 bases). This CDR3 is 12 amino acids long. Germline CDR1 reads MGHDK; CDR2 reads SYGVNS. The germline V and J ends were trimmed by 4 bases and 4 bases, with 7 bases remaining between them. The DNA for the CDR3 is TGTGCCAGCAGTGTACAGGGAGAGACCCAGTACTTC. Its translation is CASSVQGETQYF.

This clonotype was detected a few times. The chain uses TRBV6-4 and TRBJ1-3; D possibly corresponds to TRBD1 (5 bases). The CDR3 contains 14 residues. The germline gives CDR1 MRHNA, CDR2 SNTAGT. The germline V and J ends were trimmed by 6 bases and 0 bases, with 9 bases remaining between them. CDR3 protein: CASRLGTSGNTIYF. CDR3 DNA sequence: TGTGCCAGCAGACTGGGGACCTCTGGAAACACCATATATTTT.